The TCR beta chain described here comes from a study of cytomegalovirus exposure and HLA in healthy donors. This clone has a single count. The CDR3 extends over 11 amino acids. The ends were cut back, 4 bases at V and 12 bases at J, with 14 bases in the middle. Per the germline V gene, CDR1 is SGHRS and CDR2 is YFSETQ. PCR primers comprised 60 Vbeta and 13 Jbeta primers. Data came from immunoSEQ multiplex PCR; TCRdb stores just in-frame clones and leaves some out. The sample records approximately 140,000 clones, 73% being singletons. The clonotype was recovered from a human donor in good health. The sequenced sample consisted of PBMCs. The gene calls are TRBV5-1 and TRBJ2-7; D might be TRBD2 (6 bases). In DNA, the CDR3 is TGCGCCAGCAGCGGGGACGGAGGGGCGTACTTC. This sequence encodes CASSGDGGAYF.